The clone carrying this T cell receptor (beta chain) was recorded once. V gave up 2 bases and J gave up 2 bases; unmatched junction bases: 14. The CDR3 is made up of 18 amino acids. Germline V gives CDR1 KGHSH, CDR2 LQKENI. The data are from a study of blood T cell repertoires in COVID-19. Study information: Italy, Spain and the United States were the sources of the convalescent and acute COVID-19 samples. In each case, the material was cDNA or gDNA derived from T cells, B-cell-depleted T cells, or PBMCs.

Methods used by the authors: Using reference gene primer amplification, nucleated cell counts were estimated. TCRdb keeps only in-frame clones here, not all; method: immunoSEQ multiplex PCR. V, J and clone size are taken as reported in that table, and D and trimming were inferred from the DNA itself. The sample lists 30,000 or so clones, about 90% occurring once. The chain recombines TRBV18 with TRBJ2-7; 8 positions agree with TRBD2. The TCR sequence derives from a man between 70 and 80 years old with active or convalescent COVID-19. Source material: peripheral blood. As DNA, the CDR3 is TGTGCCAGCTCACCAGATAGCGGGGTGATCGGGAGGGCCTACGAGCAGTACTTC. Translated: CASSPDSGVIGRAYEQYF.